This T cell receptor beta chain was found in a study of beta chain features in type 1 diabetes. Every isolated RNA sample was fully reverse transcribed, so sequencing captured expressed TCRB transcripts. Each sample of naive, central memory or regulatory T cells had, on average, around 3.5 million reads. The method was immunoSEQ multiplex PCR; TCRdb's version includes in-frame clones alone and lacks a portion of them. This table has about half a million clones, roughly an eighth appearing once. Whole-study results and caveats: There was a moderate but significant shortening of TCRB CDR3s in all four CD4+ subsets of Type 1 diabetes patients. There was a possibility that cDNA sequencing over-represented cells with high TCR expression.

As regards this clone: Its antigen is currently unknown.

Trimming pared 1 base from V and 0 bases from J, leaving 13 bases between. This CDR3 spans 17 amino acids. Germline V gives CDR1 MGHRA, CDR2 YSYEKL. The sample consisted of naive CD4+ T cells from blood. The V gene is TRBV4-1, the J gene TRBJ1-3; possible D gene TRBD1, 6 bases. This clonotype was sampled from a woman aged 18-29 years in good health. Here the CDR3 DNA reads TGCGCCAGCAGCCAAGCCCAGGGGAAGAGCTCTGGAAACACCATATATTTT. Amino acids: CASSQAQGKSSGNTIYF.